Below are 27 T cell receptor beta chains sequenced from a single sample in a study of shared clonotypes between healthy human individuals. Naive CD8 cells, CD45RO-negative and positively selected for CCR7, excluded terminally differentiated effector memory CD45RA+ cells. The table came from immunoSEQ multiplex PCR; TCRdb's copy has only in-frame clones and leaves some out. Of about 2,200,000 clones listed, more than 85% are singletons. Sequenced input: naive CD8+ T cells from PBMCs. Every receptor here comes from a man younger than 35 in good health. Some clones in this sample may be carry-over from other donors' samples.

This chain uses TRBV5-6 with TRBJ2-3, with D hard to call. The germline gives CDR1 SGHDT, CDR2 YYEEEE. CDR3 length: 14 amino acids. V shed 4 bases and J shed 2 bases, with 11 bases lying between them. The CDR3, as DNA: TGTGCCAGCAGCGTGGAGCCGTCCACAGATACGCAGTATTTT. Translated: CASSVEPSTDTQYF. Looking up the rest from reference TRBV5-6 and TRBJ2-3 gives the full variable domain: DAGVTQSPTHLIKTRGQQVTLRCSPKSGHDTVSWYQQALGQGPQFIFQYYEEEERQRGNFPDRFSGHQFPNYSSELNVNALLLGDSALYLCASSVEPSTDTQYFGPGTRLTVL.

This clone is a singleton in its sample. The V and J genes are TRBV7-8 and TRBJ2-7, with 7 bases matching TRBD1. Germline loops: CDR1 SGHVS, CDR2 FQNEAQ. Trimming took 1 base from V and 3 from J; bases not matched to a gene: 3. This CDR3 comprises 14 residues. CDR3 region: CASSLGDSVYEQYF. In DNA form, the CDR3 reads TGTGCCAGCAGCTTAGGGGACAGCGTCTACGAGCAGTACTTC.

Written as DNA, the CDR3 is TGCAGCGTTAGGGACAGGGGACCCGAGCAGTACTTC. This translates into CSVRDRGPEQYF. The V and J genes are TRBV29-1 and TRBJ2-5; 10 nucleotides line up with TRBD1. With the DNA end fitting TRBJ2-7 better, the J assignment may be wrong. Per the germline V gene, CDR1 is SQVTM and CDR2 is ANQGSEA. The CDR3 is made up of 12 amino acids.

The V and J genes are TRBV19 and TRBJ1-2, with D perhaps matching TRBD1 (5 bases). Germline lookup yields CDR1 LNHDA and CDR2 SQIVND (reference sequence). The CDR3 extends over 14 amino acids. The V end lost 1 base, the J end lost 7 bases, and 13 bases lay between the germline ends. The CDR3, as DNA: TGTGCCAGTAGTATAGGCTTGGGACGAGGTGGCTACACCTTC. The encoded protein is CASSIGLGRGGYTF.

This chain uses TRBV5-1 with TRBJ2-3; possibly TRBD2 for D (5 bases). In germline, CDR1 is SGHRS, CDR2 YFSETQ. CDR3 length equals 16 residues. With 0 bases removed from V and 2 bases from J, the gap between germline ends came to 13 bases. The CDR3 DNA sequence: TGCGCCAGCAGCTTGGGGGTTAGCGCTTACACAGATACGCAGTATTTT. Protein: CASSLGVSAYTDTQYF. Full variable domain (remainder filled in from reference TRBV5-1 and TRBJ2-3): KAGVTQTPRYLIKTRGQQVTLSCSPISGHRSVSWYQQTPGQGLQFLFEYFSETQRNKGNFPGRFSGRQFSNSRSEMNVSTLELGDSALYLCASSLGVSAYTDTQYFGPGTRLTVL.

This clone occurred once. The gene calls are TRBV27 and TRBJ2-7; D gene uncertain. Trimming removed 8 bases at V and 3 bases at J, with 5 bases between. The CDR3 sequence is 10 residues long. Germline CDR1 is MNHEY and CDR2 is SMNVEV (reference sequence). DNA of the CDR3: TGTGCCAGCCGAAACTACGAGCAGTACTTC. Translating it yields CASRNYEQYF.

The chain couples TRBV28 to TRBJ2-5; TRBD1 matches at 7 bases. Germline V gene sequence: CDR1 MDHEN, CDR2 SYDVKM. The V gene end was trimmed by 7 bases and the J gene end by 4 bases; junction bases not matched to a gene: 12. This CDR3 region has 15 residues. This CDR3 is CASTESGTAIETQYF. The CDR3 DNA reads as TGTGCCAGCACCGAATCCGGGACAGCAATAGAGACCCAGTACTTC. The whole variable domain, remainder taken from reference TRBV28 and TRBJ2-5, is DVKVTQSSRYLVKRTGEKVFLECVQDMDHENMFWYRQDPGLGLRLIYFSYDVKMKEKGDIPEGYSVSREKKERFSLILESASTNQTSMYLCASTESGTAIETQYFGPGTRLLVL.

The CDR3 is CASSLDGRGYEQYF. The CDR3, as DNA: TGCGCCAGCAGCTTGGACGGACGGGGTTACGAGCAGTACTTC. This rearrangement joins TRBV5-1 to TRBJ2-7; D may be TRBD2 (5 bases). This CDR3 is 14 amino acids long. The ends were cut back, 0 bases at V and 4 bases at J, with 11 bases in the middle. Germline V lookup: CDR1 SGHRS, CDR2 YFSETQ.

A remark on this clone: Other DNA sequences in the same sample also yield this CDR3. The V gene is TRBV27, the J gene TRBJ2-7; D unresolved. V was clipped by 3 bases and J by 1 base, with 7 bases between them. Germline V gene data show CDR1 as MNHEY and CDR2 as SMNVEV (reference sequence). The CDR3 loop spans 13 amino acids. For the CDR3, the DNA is TGTGCCAGCAGTTTCGGCGCTTCCTACGAGCAGTACTTC. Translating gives CASSFGASYEQYF.

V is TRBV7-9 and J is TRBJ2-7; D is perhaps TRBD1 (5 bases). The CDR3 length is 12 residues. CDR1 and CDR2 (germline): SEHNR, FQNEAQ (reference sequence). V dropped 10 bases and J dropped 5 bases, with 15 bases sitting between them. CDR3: CATGFSGHEQYF. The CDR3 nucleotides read TGTGCCACAGGGTTTTCGGGCCACGAGCAGTACTTC.

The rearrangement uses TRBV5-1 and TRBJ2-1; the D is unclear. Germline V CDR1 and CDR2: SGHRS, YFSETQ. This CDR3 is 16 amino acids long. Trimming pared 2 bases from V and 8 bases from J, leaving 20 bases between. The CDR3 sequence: CASSFTGPPQAHEQFF. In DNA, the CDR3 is TGCGCCAGCAGCTTCACGGGTCCCCCCCAGGCGCATGAGCAGTTCTTC.

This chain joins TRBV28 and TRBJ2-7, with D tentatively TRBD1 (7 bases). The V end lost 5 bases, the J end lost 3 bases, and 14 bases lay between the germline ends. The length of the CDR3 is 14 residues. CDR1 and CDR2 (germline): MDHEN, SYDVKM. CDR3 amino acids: CASSRRQGLYEQYF. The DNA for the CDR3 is TGTGCCAGCAGTAGACGACAGGGACTCTACGAGCAGTACTTC.

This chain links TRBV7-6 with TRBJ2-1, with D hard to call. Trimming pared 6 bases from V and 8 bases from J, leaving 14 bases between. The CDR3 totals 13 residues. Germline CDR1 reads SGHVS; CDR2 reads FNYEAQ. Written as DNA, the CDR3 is TGTGCCAGCAGACGACTTAATGCGGATGAGCAGTTCTTC. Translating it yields CASRRLNADEQFF.

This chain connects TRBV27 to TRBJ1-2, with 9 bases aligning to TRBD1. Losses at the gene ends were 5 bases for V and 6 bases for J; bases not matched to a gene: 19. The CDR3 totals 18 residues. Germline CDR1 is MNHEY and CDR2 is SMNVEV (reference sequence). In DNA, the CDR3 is TGTGCCAGCAGTCCTAACCATCTAGACGACAGGGGGACAGATGGCTACACCTTC. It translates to CASSPNHLDDRGTDGYTF.

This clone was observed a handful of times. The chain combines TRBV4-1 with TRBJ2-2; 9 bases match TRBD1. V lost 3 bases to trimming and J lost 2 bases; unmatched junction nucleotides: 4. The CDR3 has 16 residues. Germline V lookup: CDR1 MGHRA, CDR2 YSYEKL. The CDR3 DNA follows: TGCGCCAGCAGCCATTTAACAGGGGGCAACACCGGGGAGCTGTTTTTT. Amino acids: CASSHLTGGNTGELFF.

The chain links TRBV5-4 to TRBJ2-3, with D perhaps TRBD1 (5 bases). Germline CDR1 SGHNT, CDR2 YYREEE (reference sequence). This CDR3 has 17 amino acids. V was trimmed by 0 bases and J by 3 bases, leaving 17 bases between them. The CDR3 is CASSLALGLRITDTQYF. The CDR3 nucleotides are TGTGCCAGCAGCTTGGCCCTGGGGCTCCGGATTACAGATACGCAGTATTTT.

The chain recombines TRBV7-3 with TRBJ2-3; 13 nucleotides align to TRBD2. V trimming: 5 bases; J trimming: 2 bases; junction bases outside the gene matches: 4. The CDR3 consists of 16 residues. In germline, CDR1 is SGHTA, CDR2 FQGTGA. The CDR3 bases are TGTGCCAGCAGCATGGGACTAGCGGGGACCACAGATACGCAGTATTTT. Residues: CASSMGLAGTTDTQYF.

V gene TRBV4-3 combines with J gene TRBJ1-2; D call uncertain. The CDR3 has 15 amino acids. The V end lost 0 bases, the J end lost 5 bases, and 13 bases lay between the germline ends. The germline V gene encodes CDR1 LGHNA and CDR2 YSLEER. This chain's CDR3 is CASSQDGFPPYGYTF. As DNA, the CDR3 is TGCGCCAGCAGCCAAGACGGGTTCCCCCCTTATGGCTACACCTTC.

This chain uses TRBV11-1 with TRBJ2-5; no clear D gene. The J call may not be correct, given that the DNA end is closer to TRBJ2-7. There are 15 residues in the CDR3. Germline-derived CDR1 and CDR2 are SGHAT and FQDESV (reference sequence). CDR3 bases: TGTGCCAGCAGCCAGACCAGGTCTCGGTCCTACGAGCAGTACTTC. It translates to CASSQTRSRSYEQYF.

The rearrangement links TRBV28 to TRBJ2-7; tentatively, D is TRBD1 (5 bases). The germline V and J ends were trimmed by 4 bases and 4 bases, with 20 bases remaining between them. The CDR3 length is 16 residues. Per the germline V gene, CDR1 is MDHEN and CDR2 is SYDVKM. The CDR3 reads CASSSPRQGLFYEQYF. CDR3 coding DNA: TGTGCCAGCAGTTCGCCCCGGCAGGGCCTCTTTTACGAGCAGTACTTC. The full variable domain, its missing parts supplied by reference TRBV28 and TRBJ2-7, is DVKVTQSSRYLVKRTGEKVFLECVQDMDHENMFWYRQDPGLGLRLIYFSYDVKMKEKGDIPEGYSVSREKKERFSLILESASTNQTSMYLCASSSPRQGLFYEQYFGPGTRLTVT.

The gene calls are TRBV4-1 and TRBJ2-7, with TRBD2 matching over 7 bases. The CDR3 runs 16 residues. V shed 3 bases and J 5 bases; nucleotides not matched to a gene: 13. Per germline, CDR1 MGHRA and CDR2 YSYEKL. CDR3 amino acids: CASSQTPKRTRDEQYF. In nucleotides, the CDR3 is TGCGCCAGCAGCCAGACCCCTAAACGGACTAGAGACGAGCAGTACTTC.

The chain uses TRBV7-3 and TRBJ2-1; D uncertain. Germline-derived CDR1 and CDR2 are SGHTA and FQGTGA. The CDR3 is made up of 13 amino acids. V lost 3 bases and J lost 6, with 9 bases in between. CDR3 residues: CASSLGTSNEQFF. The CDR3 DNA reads TGTGCCAGCAGCTTGGGCACAAGCAATGAGCAGTTCTTC.

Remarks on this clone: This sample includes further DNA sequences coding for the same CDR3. The CDR3 spells CASSVAGTSSYNEQFF. CDR3 DNA sequence: TGTGCCAGCAGCGTAGCGGGGACCTCGTCCTACAATGAGCAGTTCTTC. The rearrangement joins TRBV9 to TRBJ2-1; D could derive from TRBD1 or TRBD2 (5 bases each). V dropped 0 bases and J dropped 1 base, with 11 bases sitting between them. Germline V gene sequence: CDR1 SGDLS, CDR2 YYNGEE. This CDR3 region has 16 residues.

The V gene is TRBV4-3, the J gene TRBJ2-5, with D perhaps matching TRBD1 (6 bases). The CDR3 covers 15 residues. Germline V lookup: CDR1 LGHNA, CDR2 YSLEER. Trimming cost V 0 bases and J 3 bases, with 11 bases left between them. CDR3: CASSQEGAGEETQYF. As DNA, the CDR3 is TGCGCCAGCAGCCAAGAAGGCGCAGGGGAAGAGACCCAGTACTTC.

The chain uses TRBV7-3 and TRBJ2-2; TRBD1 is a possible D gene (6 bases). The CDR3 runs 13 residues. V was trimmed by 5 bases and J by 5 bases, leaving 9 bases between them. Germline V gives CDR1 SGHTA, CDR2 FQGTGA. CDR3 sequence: CASSPGVTGELFF. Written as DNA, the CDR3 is TGTGCCAGCAGCCCAGGGGTTACCGGGGAGCTGTTTTTT.

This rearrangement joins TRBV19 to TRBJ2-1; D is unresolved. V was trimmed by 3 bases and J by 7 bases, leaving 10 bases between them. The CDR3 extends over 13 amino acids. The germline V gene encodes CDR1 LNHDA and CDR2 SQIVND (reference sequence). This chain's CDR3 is CASSIKNSNEQFF. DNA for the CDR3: TGTGCCAGTAGTATCAAAAACAGTAATGAGCAGTTCTTC.

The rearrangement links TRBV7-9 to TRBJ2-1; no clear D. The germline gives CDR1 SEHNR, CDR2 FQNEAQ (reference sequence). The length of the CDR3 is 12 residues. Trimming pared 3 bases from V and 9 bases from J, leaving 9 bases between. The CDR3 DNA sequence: TGTGCCAGCAGCTTGGAGAAATTTGAGCAGTTCTTC. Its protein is CASSLEKFEQFF. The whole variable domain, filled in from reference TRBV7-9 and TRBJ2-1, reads DTGVSQNPRHKITKRGQNVTFRCDPISEHNRLYWYRQTLGQGPEFLTYFQNEAQLEKSRLLSDRFSAERPKGSFSTLEIQRTEQGDSAMYLCASSLEKFEQFFGPGTRLTVL.